This T cell receptor (beta chain) was captured in a study of T cell responses to AZD1222 COVID-19 vaccine. Background on the study: Analysis merged second doses at about 4 or about 12 weeks. General study results and limits: Clonal diversity was possibly underestimated, and the donors were mostly white British, with more females. At study baseline, merely six AZD1222 recipients were seropositive. Sampled repertoires all dated from after the peak T cell response.

Of note for this clone: Its antigen is as yet unknown.

The germline V gene encodes CDR1 KGHSH and CDR2 LQKENI. This CDR3 is built from 15 residues. V shed 8 bases, J shed 0 bases, and the junction held 7 bases outside the gene matches. Some clones are missing from TCRdb's copy, which holds only in-frame ones; the method was immunoSEQ multiplex PCR. The profile covers fewer than 200,000 clones, with about 90% appearing a single time and under 2.5% taken by the ten largest. Specimen: peripheral blood, collected on day 0 of AZD1222 vaccination. The source is an adult in good health. The rearrangement joins TRBV18 to TRBJ2-1; TRBD1 matches at 7 bases. CDR3 DNA: TGTGCCAGCGATGGGACAGACAGCTCCTACAATGAGCAGTTCTTC. This sequence encodes CASDGTDSSYNEQFF.